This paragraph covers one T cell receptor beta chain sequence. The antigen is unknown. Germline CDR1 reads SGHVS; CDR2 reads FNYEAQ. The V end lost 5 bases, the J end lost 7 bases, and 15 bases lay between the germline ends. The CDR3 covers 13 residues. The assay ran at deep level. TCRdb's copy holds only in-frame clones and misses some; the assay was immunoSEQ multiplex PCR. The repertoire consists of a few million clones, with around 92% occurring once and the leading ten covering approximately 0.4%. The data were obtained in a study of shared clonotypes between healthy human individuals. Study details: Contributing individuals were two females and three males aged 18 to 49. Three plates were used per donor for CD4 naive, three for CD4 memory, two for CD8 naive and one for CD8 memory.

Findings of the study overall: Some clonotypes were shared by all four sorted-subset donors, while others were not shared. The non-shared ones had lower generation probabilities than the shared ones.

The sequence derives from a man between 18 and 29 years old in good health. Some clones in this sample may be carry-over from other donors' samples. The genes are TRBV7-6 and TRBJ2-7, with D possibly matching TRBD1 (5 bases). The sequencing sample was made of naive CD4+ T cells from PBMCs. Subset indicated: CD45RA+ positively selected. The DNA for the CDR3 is TGTGCCAGCAGCCCAACCCCCCGACAGGAGCAGTACTTC. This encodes CASSPTPRQEQYF.